These 6 T cell receptor beta chains share one sample of origin, sequenced in a study of CD8 T cells in Susac syndrome. RNA amounts of 0.5 to 1 ug underwent reverse transcription with random hexamers. TCRdb fed the immunoSEQ multiplex PCR reads into MiXCR, producing one record per CDR3 protein. The data show about 200,000 distinct CDR3 sequences, approximately 95% seen once. Material for sequencing was CD4+ T cells from PBMCs. The receptors shown here come from a human donor with multiple sclerosis.

The genes are TRBV20-1 and TRBJ2-3; 9 bases fit TRBD2. Trimming cost V 0 bases and J 1 base; bases outside gene matches: 11. The CDR3 loop spans 18 amino acids. Germline CDR1 reads DFQATT; CDR2 reads SNEGSKA (reference sequence). The CDR3 nucleotides are TGCAGTGCTAGAGATTCGAAGTCTAGCGGGGTACGCACAGATACGCAGTATTTT. Amino acids: CSARDSKSSGVRTDTQYF.

The CDR3 nucleotides read TGTGCCAGCAGCCAAACCGTGATGGCCGAGCAGTACTTC. This encodes CASSQTVMAEQYF. The chain links TRBV14 to TRBJ2-7; D is unclear. CDR1 and CDR2 (germline): SGHDN, FVKESK. The CDR3 has 13 amino acids. Trimming left V 2 bases short and J 6 bases short, with 11 bases between.

V usage is TRBV20-1 and J usage is TRBJ2-5; D possibly corresponds to TRBD2 (5 bases). CDR1 is DFQATT and CDR2 is SNEGSKA in the germline V gene (reference sequence). The CDR3 sequence is 15 residues long. V lost 5 bases, J lost 1 base, and 17 bases lay in between. The CDR3 is CSASRLALFQETQYF. CDR3 DNA: TGCAGTGCTTCCCGGCTAGCCCTCTTCCAAGAGACCCAGTACTTC.

V and J are TRBV5-1 and TRBJ2-5, with D maybe TRBD1 (6 bases). Germline assignment: CDR1 SGHRS and CDR2 YFSETQ. V lost 4 bases and J 1 base, leaving 20 bases between the germline ends. The CDR3 consists of 17 residues. The CDR3 is CASSPSAPGQGQETQYF. Here the CDR3 DNA reads TGCGCCAGCAGCCCGAGCGCTCCGGGACAAGGCCAAGAGACCCAGTACTTC.

The CDR3 spells CASSIYGVEQYF. CDR3 bases: TGTGCCAGCAGTATTTACGGGGTAGAGCAGTACTTC. This chain uses TRBV2 with TRBJ2-7; D perhaps matches TRBD2 (5 bases). The CDR3 is 12 amino acids. Germline CDR1 is SNHLY and CDR2 is FYNNEI. Trimming cost V 5 bases and J 7 bases, with 12 bases left between them.

The CDR3, as DNA: TGTGCCTGGAGTGTACGGTTGCGGAATTCCGCGGTAGCTTTCTTT. Translating gives CAWSVRLRNSAVAFF. V usage is TRBV30 and J usage is TRBJ1-1; D not resolved. From germline, CDR1 is GTSNPN and CDR2 SVGIG (reference sequence). CDR3 length: 15 amino acids. V dropped 0 bases and J dropped 10 bases, with 21 bases sitting between them.